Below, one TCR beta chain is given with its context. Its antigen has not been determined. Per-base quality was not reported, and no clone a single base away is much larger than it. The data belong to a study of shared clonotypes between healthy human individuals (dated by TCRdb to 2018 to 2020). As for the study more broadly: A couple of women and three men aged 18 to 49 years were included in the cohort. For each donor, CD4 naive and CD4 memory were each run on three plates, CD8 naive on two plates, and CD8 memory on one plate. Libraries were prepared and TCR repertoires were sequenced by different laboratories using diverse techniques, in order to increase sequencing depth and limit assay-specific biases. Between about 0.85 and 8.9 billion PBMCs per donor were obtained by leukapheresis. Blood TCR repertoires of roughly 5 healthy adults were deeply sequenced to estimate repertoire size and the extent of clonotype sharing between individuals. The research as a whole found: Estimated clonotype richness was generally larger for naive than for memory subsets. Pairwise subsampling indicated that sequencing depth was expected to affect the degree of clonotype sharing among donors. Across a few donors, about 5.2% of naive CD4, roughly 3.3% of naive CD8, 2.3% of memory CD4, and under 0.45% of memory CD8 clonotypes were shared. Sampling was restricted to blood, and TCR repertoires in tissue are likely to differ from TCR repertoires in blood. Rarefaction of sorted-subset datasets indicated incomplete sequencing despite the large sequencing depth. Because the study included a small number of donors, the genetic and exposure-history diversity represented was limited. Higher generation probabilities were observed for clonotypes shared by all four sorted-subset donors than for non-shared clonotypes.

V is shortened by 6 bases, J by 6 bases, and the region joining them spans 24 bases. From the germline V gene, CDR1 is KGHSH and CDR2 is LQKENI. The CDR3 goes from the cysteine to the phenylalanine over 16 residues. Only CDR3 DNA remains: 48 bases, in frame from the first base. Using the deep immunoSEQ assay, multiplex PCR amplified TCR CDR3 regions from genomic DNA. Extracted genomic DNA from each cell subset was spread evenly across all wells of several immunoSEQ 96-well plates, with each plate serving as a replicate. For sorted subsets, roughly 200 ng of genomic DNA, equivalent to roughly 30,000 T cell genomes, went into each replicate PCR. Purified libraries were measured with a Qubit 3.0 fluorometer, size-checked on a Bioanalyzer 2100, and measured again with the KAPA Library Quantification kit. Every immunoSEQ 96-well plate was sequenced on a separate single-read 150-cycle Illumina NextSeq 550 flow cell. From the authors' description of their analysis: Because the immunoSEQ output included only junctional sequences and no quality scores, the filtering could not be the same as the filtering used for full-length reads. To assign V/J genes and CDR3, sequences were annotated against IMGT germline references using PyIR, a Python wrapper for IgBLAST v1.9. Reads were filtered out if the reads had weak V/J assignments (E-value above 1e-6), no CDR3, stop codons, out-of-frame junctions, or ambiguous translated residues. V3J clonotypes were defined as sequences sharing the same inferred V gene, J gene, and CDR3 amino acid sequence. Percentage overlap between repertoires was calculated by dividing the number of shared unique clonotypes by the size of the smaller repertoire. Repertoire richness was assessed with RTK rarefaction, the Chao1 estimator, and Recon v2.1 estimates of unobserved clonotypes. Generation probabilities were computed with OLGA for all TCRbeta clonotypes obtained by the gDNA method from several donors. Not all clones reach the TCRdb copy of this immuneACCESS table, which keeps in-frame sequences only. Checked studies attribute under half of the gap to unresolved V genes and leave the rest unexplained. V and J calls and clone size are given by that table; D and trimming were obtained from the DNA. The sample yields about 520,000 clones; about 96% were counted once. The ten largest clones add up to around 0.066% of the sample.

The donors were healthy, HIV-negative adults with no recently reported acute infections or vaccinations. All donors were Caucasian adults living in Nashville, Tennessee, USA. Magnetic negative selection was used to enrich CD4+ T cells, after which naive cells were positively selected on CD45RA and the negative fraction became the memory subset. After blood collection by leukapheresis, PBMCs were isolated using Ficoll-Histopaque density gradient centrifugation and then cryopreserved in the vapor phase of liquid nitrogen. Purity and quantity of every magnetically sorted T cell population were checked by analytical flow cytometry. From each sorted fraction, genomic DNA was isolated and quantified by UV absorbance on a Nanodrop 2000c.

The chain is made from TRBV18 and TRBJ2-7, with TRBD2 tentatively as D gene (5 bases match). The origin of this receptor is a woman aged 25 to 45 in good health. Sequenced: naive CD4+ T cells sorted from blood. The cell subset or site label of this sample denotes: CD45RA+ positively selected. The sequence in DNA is TGTGCCAGCTCCCTCCTAGCCGTCGAGGTTACGCTCGAGCAGTACTTC. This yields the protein CASSLLAVEVTLEQYF. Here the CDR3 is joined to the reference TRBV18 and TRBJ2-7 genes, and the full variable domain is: NAGVMQNPRHLVRRRGQEARLRCSPMKGHSHVYWYRQLPEEGLKFMVYLQKENIIDESGMPKERFSAEFPKEGPSILRIQQVVRGDSAAYFCASSLLAVEVTLEQYFGPGTRLTVT.